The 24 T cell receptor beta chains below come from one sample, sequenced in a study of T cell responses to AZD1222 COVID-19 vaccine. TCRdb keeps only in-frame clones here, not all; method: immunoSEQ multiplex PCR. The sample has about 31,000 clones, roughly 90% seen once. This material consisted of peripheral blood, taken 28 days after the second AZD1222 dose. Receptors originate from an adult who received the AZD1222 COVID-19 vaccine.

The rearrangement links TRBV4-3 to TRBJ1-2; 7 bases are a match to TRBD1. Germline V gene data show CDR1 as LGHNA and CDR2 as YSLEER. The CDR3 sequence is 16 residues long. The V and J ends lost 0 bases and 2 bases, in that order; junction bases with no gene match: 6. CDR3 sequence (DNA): TGCGCCAGCAGCCAAGATAGCTGGACAGGCAACTATGGCTACACCTTC. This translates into CASSQDSWTGNYGYTF.

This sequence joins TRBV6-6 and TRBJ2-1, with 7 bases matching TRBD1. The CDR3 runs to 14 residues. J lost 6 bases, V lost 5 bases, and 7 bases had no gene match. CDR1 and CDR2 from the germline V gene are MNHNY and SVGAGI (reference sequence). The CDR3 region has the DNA TGTGCCAGCAGTGGACGGACAGGCGGCAATGAGCAGTTCTTC. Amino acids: CASSGRTGGNEQFF.

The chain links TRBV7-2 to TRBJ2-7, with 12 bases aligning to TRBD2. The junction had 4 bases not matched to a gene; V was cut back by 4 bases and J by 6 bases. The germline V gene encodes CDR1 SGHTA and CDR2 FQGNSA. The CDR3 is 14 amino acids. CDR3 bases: TGTGCCAGCAGCTCAACTAGCGGGGGGTTCGAGCAGTACTTC. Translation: CASSSTSGGFEQYF.

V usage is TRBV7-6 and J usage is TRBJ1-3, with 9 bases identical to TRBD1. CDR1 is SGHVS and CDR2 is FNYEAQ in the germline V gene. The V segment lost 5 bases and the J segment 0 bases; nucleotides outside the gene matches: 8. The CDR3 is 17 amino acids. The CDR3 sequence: CASSIEGQGLSGNTIYF. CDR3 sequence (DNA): TGTGCCAGCAGCATAGAGGGACAGGGCCTCTCTGGAAACACCATATATTTT. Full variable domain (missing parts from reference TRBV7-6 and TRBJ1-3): GAGVSQSPRYKVTKRGQDVALRCDPISGHVSLYWYRQALGQGPEFLTYFNYEAQQDKSGLPNDRFSAERPEGSISTLTIQRTEQRDSAMYRCASSIEGQGLSGNTIYFGEGSWLTVV.

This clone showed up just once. The DNA for the CDR3 is TGCGCCAGCAGCTCTCAGCTGAACACTGAAGCTTTCTTT. Its protein is CASSSQLNTEAFF. The chain is built from TRBV5-1 and TRBJ1-1; D is uncertain. CDR3 size: 13 residues. V lost 3 bases, J lost 0 bases, and 6 bases lay in between. Germline CDR1 is SGHRS and CDR2 is YFSETQ. Full variable domain (rest looked up from reference TRBV5-1 and TRBJ1-1): KAGVTQTPRYLIKTRGQQVTLSCSPISGHRSVSWYQQTPGQGLQFLFEYFSETQRNKGNFPGRFSGRQFSNSRSEMNVSTLELGDSALYLCASSSQLNTEAFFGQGTRLTVV.

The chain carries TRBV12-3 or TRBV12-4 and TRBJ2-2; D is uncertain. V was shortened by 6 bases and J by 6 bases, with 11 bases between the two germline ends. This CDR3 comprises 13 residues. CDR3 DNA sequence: TGTGCCAGCAGCCCTGCCGTCCCCGGGGAGCTGTTTTTT. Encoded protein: CASSPAVPGELFF.

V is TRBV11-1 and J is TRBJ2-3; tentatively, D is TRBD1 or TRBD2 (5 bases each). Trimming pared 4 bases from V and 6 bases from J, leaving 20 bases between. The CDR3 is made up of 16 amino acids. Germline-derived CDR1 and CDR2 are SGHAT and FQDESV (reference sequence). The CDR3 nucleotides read TGTGCCAGCAGCTCACAACCGGGACGGCTTTCGGATACGCAGTATTTT. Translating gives CASSSQPGRLSDTQYF.

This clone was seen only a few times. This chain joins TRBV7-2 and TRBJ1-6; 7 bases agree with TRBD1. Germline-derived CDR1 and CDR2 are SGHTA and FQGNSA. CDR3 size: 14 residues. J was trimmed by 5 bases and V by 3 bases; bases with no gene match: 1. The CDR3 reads CASSFRGDNSPLHF. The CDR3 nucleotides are TGTGCCAGCAGCTTCAGGGGGGATAATTCACCCCTCCACTTT.

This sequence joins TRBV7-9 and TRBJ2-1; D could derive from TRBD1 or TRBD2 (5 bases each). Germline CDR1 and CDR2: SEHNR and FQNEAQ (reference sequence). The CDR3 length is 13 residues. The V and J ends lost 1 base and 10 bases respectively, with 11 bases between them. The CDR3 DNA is TGTGCCAGCAGCTTAGGGGGGAGCTGGGAGCAGTTCTTC. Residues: CASSLGGSWEQFF.

CDR3 residues: CASKNSRDGGRRAEAFF. The CDR3 DNA reads as TGCGCCAGCAAAAATTCCCGGGACGGTGGAAGGAGGGCTGAAGCTTTCTTT. J is TRBJ1-1 and V is TRBV5-1; possible D gene TRBD1, 5 bases. V was cut by 6 bases and J by 6 bases, with 27 bases left in between. The CDR3 loop spans 17 amino acids. The germline V gene has CDR1 SGHRS and CDR2 YFSETQ.

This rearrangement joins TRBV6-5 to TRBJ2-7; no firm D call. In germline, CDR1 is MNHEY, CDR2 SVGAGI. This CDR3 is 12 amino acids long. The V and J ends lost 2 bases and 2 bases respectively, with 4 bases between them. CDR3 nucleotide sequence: TGTGCCAGCAGTTACCCCCCCTACGAGCAGTACTTC. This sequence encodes CASSYPPYEQYF.

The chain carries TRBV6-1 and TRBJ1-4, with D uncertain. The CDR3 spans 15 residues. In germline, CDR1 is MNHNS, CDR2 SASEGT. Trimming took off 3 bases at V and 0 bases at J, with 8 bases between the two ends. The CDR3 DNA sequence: TGTGCCAGCAGTGATCCGGGAACAACTAATGAAAAACTGTTTTTT. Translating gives CASSDPGTTNEKLFF.

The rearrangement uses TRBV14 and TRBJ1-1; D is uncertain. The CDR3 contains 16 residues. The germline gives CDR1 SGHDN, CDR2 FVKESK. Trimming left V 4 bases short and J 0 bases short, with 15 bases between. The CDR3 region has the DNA TGTGCCAGCAGCCCGTCCCCGGGCCGAATGAACACTGAAGCTTTCTTT. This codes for CASSPSPGRMNTEAFF.

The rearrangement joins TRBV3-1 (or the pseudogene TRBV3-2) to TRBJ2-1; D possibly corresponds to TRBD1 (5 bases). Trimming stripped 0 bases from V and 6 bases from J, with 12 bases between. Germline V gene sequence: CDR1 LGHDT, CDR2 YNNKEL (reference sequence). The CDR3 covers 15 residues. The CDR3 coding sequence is TGTGCCAGCAGCCAAGAATATGGGCAGGGCAATGAGCAGTTCTTC. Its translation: CASSQEYGQGNEQFF.

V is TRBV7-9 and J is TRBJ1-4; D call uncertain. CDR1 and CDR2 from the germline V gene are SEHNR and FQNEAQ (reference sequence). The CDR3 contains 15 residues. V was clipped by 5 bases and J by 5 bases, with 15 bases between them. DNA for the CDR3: TGTGCCAGCAGCCGTGAAACCGGACTGAATGAAAAACTGTTTTTT. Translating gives CASSRETGLNEKLFF.

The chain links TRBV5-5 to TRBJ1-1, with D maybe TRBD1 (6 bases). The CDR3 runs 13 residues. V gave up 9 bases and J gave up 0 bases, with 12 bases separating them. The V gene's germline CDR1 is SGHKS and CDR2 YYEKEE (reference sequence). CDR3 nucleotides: TGTGCCACCGACCAGGGGCTGAACACTGAAGCTTTCTTT. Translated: CATDQGLNTEAFF. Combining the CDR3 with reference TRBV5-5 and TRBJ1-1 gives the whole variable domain DAGVTQSPTHLIKTRGQQVTLRCSPISGHKSVSWYQQVLGQGPQFIFQYYEKEERGRGNFPDRFSARQFPNYSSELNVNALLLGDSALYLCATDQGLNTEAFFGQGTRLTVV.

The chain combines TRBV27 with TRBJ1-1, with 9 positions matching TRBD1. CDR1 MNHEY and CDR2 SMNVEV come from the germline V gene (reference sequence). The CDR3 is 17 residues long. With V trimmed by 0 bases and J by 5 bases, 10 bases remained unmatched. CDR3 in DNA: TGTGCCAGCAGTTTATCGCGCGACAGGGGGATTTTGACTGAAGCTTTCTTT. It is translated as CASSLSRDRGILTEAFF.

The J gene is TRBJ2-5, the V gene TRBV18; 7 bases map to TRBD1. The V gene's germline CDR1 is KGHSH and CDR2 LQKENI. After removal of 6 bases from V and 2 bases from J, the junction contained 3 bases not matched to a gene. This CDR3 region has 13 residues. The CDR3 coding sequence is TGTGCCAGCTCCGTGGGACAGCAAGAGACCCAGTACTTC. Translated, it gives CASSVGQQETQYF.

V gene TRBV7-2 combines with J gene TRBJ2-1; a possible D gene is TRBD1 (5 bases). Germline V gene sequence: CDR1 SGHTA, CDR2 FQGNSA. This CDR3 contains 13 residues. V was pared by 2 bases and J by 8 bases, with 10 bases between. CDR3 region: CASSLQGFDEQFF. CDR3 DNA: TGTGCCAGCAGCTTACAGGGTTTCGATGAGCAGTTCTTC.

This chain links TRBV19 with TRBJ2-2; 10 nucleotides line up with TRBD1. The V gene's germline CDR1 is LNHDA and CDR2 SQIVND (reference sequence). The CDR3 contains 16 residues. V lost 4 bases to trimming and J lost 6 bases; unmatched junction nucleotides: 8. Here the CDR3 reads CASSTRTGGSAGELFF. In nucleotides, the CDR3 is TGTGCCAGTAGTACACGGACAGGGGGGAGCGCCGGGGAGCTGTTTTTT.

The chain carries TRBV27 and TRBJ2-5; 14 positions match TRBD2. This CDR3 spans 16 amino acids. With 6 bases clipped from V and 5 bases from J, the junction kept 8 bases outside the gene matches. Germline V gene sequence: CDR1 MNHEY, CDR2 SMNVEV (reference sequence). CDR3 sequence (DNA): TGTGCCAGCAGCGGACTAGCGGGGGGACTGGAGGAGACCCAGTACTTC. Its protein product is CASSGLAGGLEETQYF.

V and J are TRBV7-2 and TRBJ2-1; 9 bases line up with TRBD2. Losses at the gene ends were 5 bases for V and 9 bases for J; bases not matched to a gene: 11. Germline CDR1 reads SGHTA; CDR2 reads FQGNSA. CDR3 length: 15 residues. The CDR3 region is CASSPLAGGAGEQFF. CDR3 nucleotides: TGTGCCAGCAGCCCGCTTGCGGGGGGGGCAGGTGAGCAGTTCTTC. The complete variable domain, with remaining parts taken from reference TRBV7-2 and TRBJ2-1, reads GAGVSQSPSNKVTEKGKDVELRCDPISGHTALYWYRQSLGQGLEFLIYFQGNSAPDKSGLPSDRFSAERTGGSVSTLTIQRTQQEDSAVYLCASSPLAGGAGEQFFGPGTRLTVL.

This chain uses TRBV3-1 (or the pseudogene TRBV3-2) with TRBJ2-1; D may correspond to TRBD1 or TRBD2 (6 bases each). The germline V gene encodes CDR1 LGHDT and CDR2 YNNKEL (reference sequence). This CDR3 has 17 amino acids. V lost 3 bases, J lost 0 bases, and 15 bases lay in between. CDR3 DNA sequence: TGTGCCAGCAGCCAGGCGGGGACATCTTTCTCCTACAATGAGCAGTTCTTC. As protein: CASSQAGTSFSYNEQFF.

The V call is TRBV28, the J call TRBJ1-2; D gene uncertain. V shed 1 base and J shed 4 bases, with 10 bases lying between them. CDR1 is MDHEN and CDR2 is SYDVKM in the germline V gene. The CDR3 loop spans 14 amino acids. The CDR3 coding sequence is TGTGCCAGCAGTTTATTGACCTCAATCTATGGCTACACCTTC. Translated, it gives CASSLLTSIYGYTF.